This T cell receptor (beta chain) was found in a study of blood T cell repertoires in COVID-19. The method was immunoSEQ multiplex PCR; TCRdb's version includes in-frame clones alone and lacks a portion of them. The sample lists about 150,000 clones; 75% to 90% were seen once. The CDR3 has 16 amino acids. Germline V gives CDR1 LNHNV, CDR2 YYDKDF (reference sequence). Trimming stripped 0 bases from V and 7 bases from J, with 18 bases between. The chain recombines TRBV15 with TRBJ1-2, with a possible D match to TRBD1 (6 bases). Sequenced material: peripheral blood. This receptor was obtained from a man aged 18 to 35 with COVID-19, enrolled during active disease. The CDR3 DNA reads TGTGCCACCAGCAGAGATCGGGCAGGGGCGGCCCGTGGCTACACCTTC. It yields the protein CATSRDRAGAARGYTF.